Each of the 6 T cell receptor beta chains below was sequenced from the same sample in a study of control samples from healthy donors and cancer patients (dated by TCRdb to 2018 to 2020). Library preparation employed the immunoSEQ multiplex PCR assay. The source is immuneACCESS, and TCRdb retained only in-frame sequences with V and J called. Part of the clones is not carried over; for the studies checked, unresolved V genes explain less than half of this, and the remainder is unexplained. The sample has over 100,000 clones on record, about 90% of them singletons. The top ten constitute 2.1% of the sample. The sample was blood. These TCRs come from a woman in her forties or fifties in good health.

The CDR3 sequence is CASKDKQGFYGYTF. Written as DNA, the CDR3 is TGTGCCAGCAAGGACAAACAGGGTTTTTACGGCTACACCTTC. This sequence joins TRBV6-5 and TRBJ1-2, with D possibly being TRBD1 (6 bases). The CDR3 covers 14 residues. V shed 7 bases and J shed 8 bases, with 20 bases lying between them. The germline gives CDR1 MNHEY, CDR2 SVGAGI.

J is TRBJ1-2 and V is TRBV28; D not certain. The CDR3 is 12 residues long. Germline V gene lookup returns CDR1 MDHEN and CDR2 SYDVKM. V dropped 3 bases and J dropped 5 bases, with 7 bases sitting between them. CDR3 protein: CASSLQPYGYTF. CDR3 nucleotides: TGTGCCAGCAGTTTGCAGCCGTATGGCTACACCTTC.

The gene calls are TRBV12-3 or TRBV12-4 and TRBJ1-2; TRBD1 agrees at 7 bases. The CDR3 has 13 amino acids. After removal of 3 bases from V and 4 bases from J, the junction contained 2 bases not matched to a gene. CDR3 loop: CASSLDRTYGYTF. The CDR3 DNA is TGTGCCAGCAGTTTGGACAGGACCTATGGCTACACCTTC.

The chain couples TRBV4-2 to TRBJ2-1; the D gene is possibly TRBD2 (6 bases). Germline assignment: CDR1 LGHNA and CDR2 YNFKEQ. The CDR3 loop spans 16 amino acids. Trimming left V 2 bases short and J 3 bases short, with 14 bases between. In nucleotides, the CDR3 is TGTGCCAGCAGCCAATTCTTCAGCGGGTACTACAATGAGCAGTTCTTC. This encodes CASSQFFSGYYNEQFF.

The chain employs TRBV13 and TRBJ2-3; maybe TRBD2 (5 bases). CDR1 PRHDT and CDR2 FYEKMQ come from the germline V gene (reference sequence). The V end lost 7 bases, the J end lost 6 bases, and 14 bases lay between the germline ends. The CDR3 runs 13 residues. CDR3 in DNA: TGTGCCAGCACCGGGGATCTGAGTGATACGCAGTATTTT. It codes for CASTGDLSDTQYF.

V is TRBV4-1 and J is TRBJ2-7, with 7 bases identical to TRBD2. Germline V CDR1 and CDR2: MGHRA, YSYEKL. V shed 0 bases and J 2 bases; nucleotides not matched to a gene: 7. The CDR3 covers 16 residues. The CDR3 loop is CASSQEVGGRPYEQYF. For the CDR3, the DNA is TGCGCCAGCAGCCAAGAGGTGGGAGGGAGGCCCTACGAGCAGTACTTC.